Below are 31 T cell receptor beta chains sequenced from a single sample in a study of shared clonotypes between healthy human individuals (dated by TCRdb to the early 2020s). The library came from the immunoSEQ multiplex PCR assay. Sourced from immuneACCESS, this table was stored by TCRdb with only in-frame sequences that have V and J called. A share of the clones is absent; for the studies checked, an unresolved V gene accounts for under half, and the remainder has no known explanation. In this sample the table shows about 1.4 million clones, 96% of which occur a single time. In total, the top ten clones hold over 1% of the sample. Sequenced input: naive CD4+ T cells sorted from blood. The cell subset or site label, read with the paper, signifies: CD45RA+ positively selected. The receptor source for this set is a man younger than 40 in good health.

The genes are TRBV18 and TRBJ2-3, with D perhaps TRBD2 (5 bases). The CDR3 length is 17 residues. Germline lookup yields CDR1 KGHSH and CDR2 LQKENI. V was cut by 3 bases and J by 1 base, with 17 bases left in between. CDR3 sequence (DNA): TGTGCCAGCTCACCGGGATTGGTGAGGGCGGGCACAGATACGCAGTATTTT. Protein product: CASSPGLVRAGTDTQYF.

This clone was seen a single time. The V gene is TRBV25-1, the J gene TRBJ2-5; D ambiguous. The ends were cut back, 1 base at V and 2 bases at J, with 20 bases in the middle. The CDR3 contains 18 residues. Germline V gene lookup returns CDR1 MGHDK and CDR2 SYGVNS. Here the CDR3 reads CASSESDVTPWRQETQYF. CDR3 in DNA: TGTGCCAGCAGTGAATCTGATGTGACCCCATGGCGGCAAGAGACCCAGTACTTC.

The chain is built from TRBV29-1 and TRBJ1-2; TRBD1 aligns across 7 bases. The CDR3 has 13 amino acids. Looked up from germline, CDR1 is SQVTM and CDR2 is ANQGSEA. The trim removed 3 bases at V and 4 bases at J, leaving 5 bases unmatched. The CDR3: CSVEEGAGYGYTF. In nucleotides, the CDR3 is TGCAGCGTTGAGGAGGGGGCTGGCTATGGCTACACCTTC. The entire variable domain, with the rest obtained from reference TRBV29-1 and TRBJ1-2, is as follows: SAVISQKPSRDICQRGTSLTIQCQVDSQVTMMFWYRQQPGQSLTLIATANQGSEATYESGFVIDKFPISRPNLTFSTLTVSNMSPEDSSIYLCSVEEGAGYGYTFGSGTRLTVV.

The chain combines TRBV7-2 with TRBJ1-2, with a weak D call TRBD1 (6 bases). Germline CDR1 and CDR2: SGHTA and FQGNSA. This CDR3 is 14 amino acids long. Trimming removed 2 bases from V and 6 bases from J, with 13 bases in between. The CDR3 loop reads CASSLTGRLDGYTF. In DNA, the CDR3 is TGTGCCAGCAGCTTAACAGGGCGGCTAGATGGCTACACCTTC.

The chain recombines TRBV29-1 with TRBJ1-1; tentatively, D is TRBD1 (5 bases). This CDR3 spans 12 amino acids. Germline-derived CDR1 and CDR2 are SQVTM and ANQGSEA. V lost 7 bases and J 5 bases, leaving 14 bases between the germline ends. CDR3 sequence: CSGGARGTEAFF. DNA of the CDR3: TGCAGCGGCGGGGCCCGGGGGACTGAAGCTTTCTTT.

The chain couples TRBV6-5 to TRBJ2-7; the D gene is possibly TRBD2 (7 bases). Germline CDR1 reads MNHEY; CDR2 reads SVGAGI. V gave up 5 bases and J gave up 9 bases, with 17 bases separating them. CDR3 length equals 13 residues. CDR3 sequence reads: CASSNSGRGGQYF. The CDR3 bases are TGTGCCAGCAGTAATAGCGGGCGAGGGGGGCAGTACTTC.

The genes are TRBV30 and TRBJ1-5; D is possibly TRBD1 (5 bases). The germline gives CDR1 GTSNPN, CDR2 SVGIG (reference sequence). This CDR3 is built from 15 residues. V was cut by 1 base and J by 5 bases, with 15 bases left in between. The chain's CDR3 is CAWSGEGRLHQPQHF. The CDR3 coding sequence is TGTGCCTGGAGTGGAGAGGGACGTCTCCATCAGCCCCAGCATTTT.

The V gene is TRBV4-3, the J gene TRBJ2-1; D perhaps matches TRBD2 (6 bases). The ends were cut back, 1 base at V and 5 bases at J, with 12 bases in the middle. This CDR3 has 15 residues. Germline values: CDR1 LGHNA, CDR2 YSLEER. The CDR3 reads CASSQGGLGHNEQFF. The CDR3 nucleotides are TGCGCCAGCAGCCAAGGGGGACTTGGGCACAATGAGCAGTTCTTC.

This CDR3 reads CASSFGQVNQPQHF. CDR3 coding DNA: TGTGCCAGCAGTTTTGGACAGGTCAATCAGCCCCAGCATTTT. The chain uses TRBV28 and TRBJ1-5; 7 bases are a match to TRBD1. Germline CDR1 MDHEN, CDR2 SYDVKM. The CDR3 runs to 14 residues. Trimming cost V 3 bases and J 3 bases; bases outside gene matches: 2.

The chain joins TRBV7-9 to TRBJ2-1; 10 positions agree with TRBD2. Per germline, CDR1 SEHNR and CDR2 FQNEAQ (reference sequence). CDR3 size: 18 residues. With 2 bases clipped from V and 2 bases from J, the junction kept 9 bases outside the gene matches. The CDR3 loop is CASSLLGAGLATYNEQFF. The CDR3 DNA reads TGTGCCAGCAGCTTACTAGGAGCGGGACTAGCGACCTACAATGAGCAGTTCTTC.

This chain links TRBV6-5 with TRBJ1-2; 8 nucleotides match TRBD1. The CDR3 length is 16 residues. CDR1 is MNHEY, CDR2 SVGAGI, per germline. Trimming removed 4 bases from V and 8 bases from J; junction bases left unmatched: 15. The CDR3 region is CASSSGTGGSGAGYTF. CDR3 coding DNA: TGTGCCAGCAGTTCCGGGACAGGAGGGTCTGGGGCCGGCTACACCTTC.

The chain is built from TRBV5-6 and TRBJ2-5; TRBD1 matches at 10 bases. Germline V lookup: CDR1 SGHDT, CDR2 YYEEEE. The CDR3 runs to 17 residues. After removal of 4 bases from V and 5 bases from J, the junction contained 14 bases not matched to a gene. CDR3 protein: CASSPLSQTGGFETQYF. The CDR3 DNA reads TGTGCCAGCAGCCCTCTAAGCCAGACAGGGGGCTTTGAGACCCAGTACTTC.

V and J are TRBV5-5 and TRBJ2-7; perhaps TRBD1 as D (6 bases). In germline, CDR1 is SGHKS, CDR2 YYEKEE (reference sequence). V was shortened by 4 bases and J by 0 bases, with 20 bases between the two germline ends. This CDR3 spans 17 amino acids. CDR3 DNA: TGTGCCAGCAGCCTTAGAGAAACAGGGCGCTACTCCTACGAGCAGTACTTC. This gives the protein CASSLRETGRYSYEQYF.

In DNA, the CDR3 is TGTGCCAGCAGCTTTTTTACATACACAGATACGCAGTATTTT. This gives the protein CASSFFTYTDTQYF. This sequence joins TRBV11-2 and TRBJ2-3; D unresolved. This CDR3 is built from 14 residues. The germline CDR1 and CDR2 sequences are SGHAT and FQNNGV. V shed 3 bases and J shed 2 bases, with 9 bases lying between them.

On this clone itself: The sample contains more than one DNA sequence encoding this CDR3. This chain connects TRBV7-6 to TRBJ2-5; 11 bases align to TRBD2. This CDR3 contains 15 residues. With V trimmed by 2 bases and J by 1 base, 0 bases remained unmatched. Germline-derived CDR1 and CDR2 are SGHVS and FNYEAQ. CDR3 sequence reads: CASSLLAGGQETQYF. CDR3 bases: TGTGCCAGCAGCTTACTAGCGGGGGGCCAAGAGACCCAGTACTTC.

CDR3 in amino acids: CSVSLGVDYGYTF. As DNA, the CDR3 is TGCAGCGTTAGTCTTGGGGTTGACTATGGCTACACCTTC. V usage is TRBV29-1 and J usage is TRBJ1-2; D is ambiguous. CDR3 length equals 13 residues. Looked up from germline, CDR1 is SQVTM and CDR2 is ANQGSEA. Trimming removed 5 bases from V and 3 bases from J, with 13 bases in between.

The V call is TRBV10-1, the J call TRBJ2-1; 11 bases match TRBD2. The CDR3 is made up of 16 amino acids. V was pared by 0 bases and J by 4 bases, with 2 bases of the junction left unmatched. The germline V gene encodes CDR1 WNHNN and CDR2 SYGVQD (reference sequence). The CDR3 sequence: CASSESTSGVYNEQFF. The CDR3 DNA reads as TGCGCCAGCAGTGAGTCGACTAGCGGGGTATACAATGAGCAGTTCTTC.

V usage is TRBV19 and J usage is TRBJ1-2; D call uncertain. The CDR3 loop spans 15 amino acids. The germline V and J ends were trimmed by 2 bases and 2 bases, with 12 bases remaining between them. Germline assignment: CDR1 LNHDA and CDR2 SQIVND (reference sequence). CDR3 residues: CASSISGGRNYGYTF. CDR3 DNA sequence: TGTGCCAGTAGTATAAGCGGTGGCAGAAACTATGGCTACACCTTC.

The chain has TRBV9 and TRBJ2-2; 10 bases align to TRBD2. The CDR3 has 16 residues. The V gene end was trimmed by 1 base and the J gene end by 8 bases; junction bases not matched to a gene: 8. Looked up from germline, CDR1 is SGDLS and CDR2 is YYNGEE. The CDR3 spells CASSVSSGSSMGELFF. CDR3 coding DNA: TGTGCCAGCAGCGTATCTAGCGGGAGCTCGATGGGGGAGCTGTTTTTT.

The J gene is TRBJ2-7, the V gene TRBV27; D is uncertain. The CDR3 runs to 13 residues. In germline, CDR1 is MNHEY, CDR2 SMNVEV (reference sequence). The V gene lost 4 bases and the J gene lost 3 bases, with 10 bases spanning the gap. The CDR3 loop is CASSSRPGYEQYF. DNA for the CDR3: TGTGCCAGCAGTTCCAGGCCCGGCTACGAGCAGTACTTC.

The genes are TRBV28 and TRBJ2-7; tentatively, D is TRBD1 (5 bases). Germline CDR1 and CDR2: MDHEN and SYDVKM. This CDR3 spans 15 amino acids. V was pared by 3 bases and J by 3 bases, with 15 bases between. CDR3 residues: CASSFRGIGNYEQYF. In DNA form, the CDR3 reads TGTGCCAGCAGTTTTAGGGGAATTGGGAACTACGAGCAGTACTTC.

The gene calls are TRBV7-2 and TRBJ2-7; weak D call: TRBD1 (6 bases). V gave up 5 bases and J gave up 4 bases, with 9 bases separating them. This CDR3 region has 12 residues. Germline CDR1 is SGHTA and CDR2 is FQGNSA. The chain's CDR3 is CASSRTVYEQYF. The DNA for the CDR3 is TGTGCCAGCAGCAGGACAGTTTACGAGCAGTACTTC.

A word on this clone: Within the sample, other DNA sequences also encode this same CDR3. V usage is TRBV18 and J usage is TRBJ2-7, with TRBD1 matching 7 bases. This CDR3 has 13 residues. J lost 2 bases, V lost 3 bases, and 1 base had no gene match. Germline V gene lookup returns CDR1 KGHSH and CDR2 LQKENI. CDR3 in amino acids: CASSPDRTYEQYF. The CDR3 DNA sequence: TGTGCCAGCTCACCGGACAGGACCTACGAGCAGTACTTC. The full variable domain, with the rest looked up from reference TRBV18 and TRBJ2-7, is NAGVMQNPRHLVRRRGQEARLRCSPMKGHSHVYWYRQLPEEGLKFMVYLQKENIIDESGMPKERFSAEFPKEGPSILRIQQVVRGDSAAYFCASSPDRTYEQYFGPGTRLTVT.

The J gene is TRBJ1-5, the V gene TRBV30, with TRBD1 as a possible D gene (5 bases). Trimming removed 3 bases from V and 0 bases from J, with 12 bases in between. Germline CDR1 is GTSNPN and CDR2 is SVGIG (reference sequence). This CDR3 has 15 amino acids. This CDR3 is CAWSPGGHSNQPQHF. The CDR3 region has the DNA TGTGCCTGGAGCCCGGGCGGACATAGCAATCAGCCCCAGCATTTT.

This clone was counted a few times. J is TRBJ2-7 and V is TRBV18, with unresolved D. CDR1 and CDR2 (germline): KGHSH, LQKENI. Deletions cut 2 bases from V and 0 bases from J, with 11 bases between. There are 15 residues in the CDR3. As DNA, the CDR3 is TGTGCCAGCTCACCAGGCCTCAGAAGCTCCTACGAGCAGTACTTC. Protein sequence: CASSPGLRSSYEQYF.

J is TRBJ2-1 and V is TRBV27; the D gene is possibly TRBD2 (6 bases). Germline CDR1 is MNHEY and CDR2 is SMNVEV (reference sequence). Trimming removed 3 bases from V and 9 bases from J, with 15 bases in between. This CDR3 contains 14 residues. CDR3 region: CASSFSGGIFEQFF. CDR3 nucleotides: TGTGCCAGCAGTTTTTCTGGCGGGATATTTGAGCAGTTCTTC.

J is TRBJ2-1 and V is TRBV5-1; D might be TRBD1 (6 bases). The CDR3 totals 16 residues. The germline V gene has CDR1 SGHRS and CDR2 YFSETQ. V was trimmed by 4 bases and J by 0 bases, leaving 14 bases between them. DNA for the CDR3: TGCGCCAGCAGCCGGACAGCCCCCAGCTCCTACAATGAGCAGTTCTTC. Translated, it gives CASSRTAPSSYNEQFF.

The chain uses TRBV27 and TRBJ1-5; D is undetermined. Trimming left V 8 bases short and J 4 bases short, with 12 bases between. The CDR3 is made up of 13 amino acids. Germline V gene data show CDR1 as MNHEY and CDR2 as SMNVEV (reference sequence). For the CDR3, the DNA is TGTGCCAGCGGATACGTCTATAATCAGCCCCAGCATTTT. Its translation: CASGYVYNQPQHF.

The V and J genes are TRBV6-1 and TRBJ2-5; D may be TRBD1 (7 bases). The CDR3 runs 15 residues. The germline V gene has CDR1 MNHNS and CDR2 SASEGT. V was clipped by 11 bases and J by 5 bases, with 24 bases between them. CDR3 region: CAAQGDLATFETQYF. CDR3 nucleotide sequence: TGTGCCGCCCAGGGGGACCTAGCGACTTTTGAGACCCAGTACTTC.

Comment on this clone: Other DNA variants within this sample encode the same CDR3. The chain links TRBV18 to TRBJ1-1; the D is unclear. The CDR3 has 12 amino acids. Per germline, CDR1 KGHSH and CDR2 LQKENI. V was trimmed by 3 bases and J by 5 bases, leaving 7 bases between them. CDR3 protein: CASSPLGTEAFF. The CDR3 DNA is TGTGCCAGCTCACCTTTGGGGACTGAAGCTTTCTTT.

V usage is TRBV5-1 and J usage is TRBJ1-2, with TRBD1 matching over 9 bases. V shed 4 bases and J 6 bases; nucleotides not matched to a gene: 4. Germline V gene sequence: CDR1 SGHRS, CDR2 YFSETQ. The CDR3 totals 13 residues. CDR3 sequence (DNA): TGCGCCAGCAGCCCAACAGGGGGCCATGGCTACACCTTC. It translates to CASSPTGGHGYTF.